This T cell receptor beta chain is drawn from a study of cytomegalovirus exposure and HLA in healthy donors. Study results and caveats: Evidence from a later analysis indicated that most CMV-associated TCR beta chains looked HLA-restricted. CMV serostatus was the sole immune exposure data available.

The PCR made use of 60 Vbeta and 13 Jbeta primers. Some clones are missing from TCRdb's copy, which holds only in-frame ones; the method was immunoSEQ multiplex PCR. The sample records about 160,000 clones, 82% being singletons. From germline, CDR1 is SEHNR and CDR2 FQNEAQ (reference sequence). The CDR3 runs to 16 residues. The trim removed 7 bases at V and 2 bases at J, leaving 11 bases unmatched. With respect to this clone: Its antigen remains unidentified.

Sequencing was performed on PBMCs. The sequence came from a male donor in good health and CMV-seropositive. This chain links TRBV7-9 with TRBJ2-3; 8 bases agree with TRBD1. Written as DNA, the CDR3 is TGTGCCAGCACCGTATTGGGACAGGAATTCACAGATACGCAGTATTTT. Residues: CASTVLGQEFTDTQYF.